Listed below are T cell receptor beta chains from one sample, sequenced in a study of cytomegalovirus exposure and HLA in healthy donors. Clones were read by immunoSEQ multiplex PCR, and TCRdb kept only the in-frame ones, dropping some. The table shows 99,000 or so clones, with roughly 15% occurring only once. Specimen: PBMCs. The source is a female donor in good health and CMV-seronegative. The CDR3 runs from the conserved cysteine through the conserved F or W. The D gene is left open where the match is weak. Rows may omit the clone size; those that give it use once, few, many or a size class.

v_gene	abundance	d_gene	j_gene	CDR3nt	CDR3aa
TRBV29-1	NA	TRBD2	TRBJ2-3	TGCAGCGTTATAGCGGGAGGGATGGGGGATACGCAGTATTTT	CSVIAGGMGDTQYF
TRBV18	NA	TRBD2	TRBJ2-7	TGTGCCAGCTCACCCGGGACTAGCGGGGGGGCCGGATCCTACGAGCAGTACTTC	CASSPGTSGGAGSYEQYF
TRBV5-4	few	NA	TRBJ1-2	TGTGCCAGCAGCCCGCGGGGGGGTCAAGGCTATGGCTACACCTTC	CASSPRGGQGYGYTF
TRBV4-3	few	TRBD1	TRBJ2-3	TGCGCCAGCAGCCAAGACCCCGGGACAGGGATCGGGTATTTT	CASSQDPGTGIGYF
TRBV7-2	few	NA	TRBJ1-2	TGTGCCAGCAGCTTAAGACAGATCTATGGCTACACCTTC	CASSLRQIYGYTF
TRBV6-6	NA	NA	TRBJ2-1	TGTGCCAGCAGCCCCTCCGGCGGCGTCCTGGAGCAGTTCTTC	CASSPSGGVLEQFF
TRBV2	NA	TRBD1	TRBJ1-5	TGTGCCAGCAGTGATCACCAGGGGGACAATCAGCCCCAGCATTTT	CASSDHQGDNQPQHF
TRBV7-9	few	NA	TRBJ1-2	TGTGCCAGCAGCTTAGAACGCGGGGGGCTAGATGGCTACACCTTC	CASSLERGGLDGYTF
TRBV6-9	NA	TRBD1	TRBJ2-7	TGTGCCAGCAGTTACCTAAGGGACAGGGGGCTCGAGCAGTACTTC	CASSYLRDRGLEQYF
TRBV27	few	TRBD1	TRBJ2-7	TGTGCCAGCAGTTTCGATCCCGGACAGGTCTACGAGCAGTACTTC	CASSFDPGQVYEQYF
TRBV19	few	NA	TRBJ1-4	TGTGCCAGTAGCGTTCCCGGGACTAATGAAAAACTGTTTTTT	CASSVPGTNEKLFF
TRBV6-5	NA	TRBD1	TRBJ1-4	TGTGCCAGCAGACAGGGGGGAACTAATGAAAAACTGTTTTTT	CASRQGGTNEKLFF
TRBV4-3	few	NA	TRBJ1-2	TGCGCCAGCAGCCAAGATCACGGGAGCGGCTATGGCTACACCTTC	CASSQDHGSGYGYTF
TRBV2	NA	TRBD1	TRBJ2-5	TGTGCCAGCAGTGAAAGGGGGCAGGAGACCCAGTACTTC	CASSERGQETQYF
TRBV30	few	NA	TRBJ2-7	TGTGCCTGGAGAGGGAGACACTACGAGCAGTACTTC	CAWRGRHYEQYF
TRBV4-2	few	NA	TRBJ1-2	TGTGCCAGCAGCCAAGAAAGGGGTCCGCGGGGCTACACCTTC	CASSQERGPRGYTF
TRBV6-5	few	NA	TRBJ1-3	TGTGCCAGCAGTTACCACGGGGGAAACACCATATATTTT	CASSYHGGNTIYF
TRBV6-4	few	NA	TRBJ1-6	TGTGCCAGCAGTAGGACTGCGGAAAATTCACCCCTCCACTTT	CASSRTAENSPLHF
TRBV7-9	few	TRBD1	TRBJ1-1	TGTGCCAGCAGCGGGACAGGATTGGACACTGAAGCTTTCTTT	CASSGTGLDTEAFF
TRBV6-5	NA	TRBD2	TRBJ2-3	TGTGCCAGCAGTTACGGTAGCGGGAGAGGAGCAGATACGCAGTATTTT	CASSYGSGRGADTQYF
TRBV18	few	NA	TRBJ1-1	TGTGCCAGCTCCGGACAGACCTACACTGAAGCTTTCTTT	CASSGQTYTEAFF
TRBV4-3	few	NA	TRBJ1-3	TGCGCCAGCAGCCAAGATAGTTCGGGGGGCGCCTTCTCTGGAAACACCATATATTTT	CASSQDSSGGAFSGNTIYF
TRBV19	NA	TRBD2	TRBJ2-7	TGTGCCAGTAGTATCTATGCGGGGGGAAGCTCCTACGAGCAGTACTTC	CASSIYAGGSSYEQYF
TRBV7-3	few	TRBD2	TRBJ2-1	TGTGCCAGCAGCTACCTAGCGGGAGCCTACAATGAGCAGTTCTTC	CASSYLAGAYNEQFF
TRBV6-5	few	TRBD2	TRBJ2-3	TGTGCCAGCAGTTACTCGACTAGCGTTGGCACAGATACGCAGTATTTT	CASSYSTSVGTDTQYF
TRBV25-1	NA	TRBD1	TRBJ1-4	TGTGCCAGCAGTGGGACAGGGGCGATTAATGAAAAACTGTTTTTT	CASSGTGAINEKLFF
TRBV5-1	few	NA	TRBJ2-3	TGCGCCAGCAGCTTATCGGGGGGCACAGATACGCAGTATTTT	CASSLSGGTDTQYF